These 31 T cell receptor beta chains were sequenced from one sample in a study of cytomegalovirus exposure and HLA in healthy donors. 13 Jbeta primers and 60 Vbeta primers were used for the PCR. Profiling relied on immunoSEQ multiplex PCR, and the TCRdb table lists in-frame clones only, not all of them. Of some 160,000 clones in the sample, more than 60% were seen once. The sequenced sample was PBMCs. The receptor source for this set is a woman in her 30s in good health and CMV-seronegative.

A few counts support this clone. The rearrangement uses TRBV4-1 and TRBJ1-2; TRBD1 might be the D (6 bases). Between the trimmed V and J ends, which lost 2 bases and 1 base, there was a span of 11 bases. CDR1 MGHRA and CDR2 YSYEKL come from the germline V gene. This CDR3 has 15 residues. Here the CDR3 reads CASSQPTGRNYGYTF. As DNA, the CDR3 is TGCGCCAGCAGCCAACCGACAGGTCGTAACTATGGCTACACCTTC.

The CDR3 region has the DNA TGTGCCAGCTCAAGAACAGGGGGGAACACTGAAGCTTTCTTT. Its protein product is CASSRTGGNTEAFF. The chain links TRBV18 to TRBJ1-1; 8 nucleotides align to TRBD1. Germline CDR1 is KGHSH and CDR2 is LQKENI. V was pared by 5 bases and J by 1 base, with 3 bases of the junction left unmatched. The length of the CDR3 is 14 residues.

The V gene is TRBV2, the J gene TRBJ2-5, with D tentatively TRBD2 (7 bases). Germline values: CDR1 SNHLY, CDR2 FYNNEI. Trimming took off 2 bases at V and 4 bases at J, with 17 bases between the two ends. The length of the CDR3 is 16 residues. In DNA, the CDR3 is TGTGCCAGCAGTGAACTAGAGCAGGGGAGGGCAGAGACCCAGTACTTC. This translates into CASSELEQGRAETQYF.

The chain uses TRBV4-2 and TRBJ1-2; 8 bases are shared with TRBD1. The V and J ends lost 0 bases and 0 bases, in that order; junction bases with no gene match: 3. Per the germline V gene, CDR1 is LGHNA and CDR2 is YNFKEQ. The CDR3 totals 16 residues. The CDR3 region has the DNA TGTGCCAGCAGCCAAGATACAGGGGGGACTAACTATGGCTACACCTTC. It specifies CASSQDTGGTNYGYTF.

The chain recombines TRBV10-3 with TRBJ1-5; maybe TRBD1 (6 bases). The CDR3 extends over 12 amino acids. Between the trimmed V and J ends, which lost 11 bases and 5 bases, there was a span of 13 bases. Germline assignment: CDR1 ENHRY and CDR2 SYGVKD. The CDR3 nucleotides are TGTGCCCAAGGGGGGGTCCATCAGCCCCAGCATTTT. Translated: CAQGGVHQPQHF.

The chain employs TRBV2 and TRBJ1-4; D may be TRBD1 (6 bases). Germline assignment: CDR1 SNHLY and CDR2 FYNNEI. The CDR3 totals 15 residues. Trimming stripped 0 bases from V and 7 bases from J, with 12 bases between. The CDR3 spells CASSEAGQGSEKLFF. The CDR3 nucleotides are TGTGCCAGCAGTGAAGCAGGGCAGGGGAGTGAAAAACTGTTTTTT.

The chain uses TRBV7-3 and TRBJ2-7, with TRBD2 matching 7 bases. J gave up 5 bases and V 4 bases, and 8 bases lay outside the gene matches. CDR3 size: 14 residues. CDR1 is SGHTA, CDR2 FQGTGA, per germline. This chain's CDR3 is CASSSFGGLDEQYF. As DNA, the CDR3 is TGTGCCAGCAGCTCCTTCGGGGGGTTGGACGAGCAGTACTTC.

V gene TRBV15 combines with J gene TRBJ2-6; a weak D match, TRBD1 (6 bases). The germline V gene encodes CDR1 LNHNV and CDR2 YYDKDF (reference sequence). The ends were cut back, 4 bases at V and 2 bases at J, with 9 bases in the middle. The CDR3 is made up of 15 amino acids. CDR3 amino acids: CATSTGDTGANVLTF. The CDR3 DNA is TGTGCCACCAGCACAGGGGACACTGGGGCCAACGTCCTGACTTTC.

The rearrangement joins TRBV19 to TRBJ2-7; the match to TRBD1 covers 7 bases. The germline V gene has CDR1 LNHDA and CDR2 SQIVND (reference sequence). J was trimmed by 5 bases and V by 5 bases; bases with no gene match: 9. The CDR3 has 14 residues. CDR3 sequence (DNA): TGTGCCAGTAGTGTTACAGGGGCGTACGACGAGCAGTACTTC. Amino acids: CASSVTGAYDEQYF.

The chain carries TRBV2 and TRBJ2-7, with TRBD1 identical over 7 bases. CDR1 and CDR2 (germline): SNHLY, FYNNEI. The CDR3 sequence is 13 residues long. J gave up 3 bases and V 6 bases, and 5 bases lay outside the gene matches. Here the CDR3 DNA reads TGTGCCAGCAGGGGGACAGATTACTACGAGCAGTACTTC. Amino acid sequence: CASRGTDYYEQYF.

The chain links TRBV10-3 to TRBJ1-4; D is undetermined. This CDR3 comprises 14 residues. Trimming pared 10 bases from V and 8 bases from J, leaving 20 bases between. Looked up from germline, CDR1 is ENHRY and CDR2 is SYGVKD. In nucleotides, the CDR3 is TGTGCCACAGCGCTCGGGGAAGTGGGGGAAAAACTGTTTTTT. Its translation is CATALGEVGEKLFF.

The genes are TRBV11-2 and TRBJ2-1; a weak D match, TRBD2 (7 bases). V lost 1 base and J 10 bases, leaving 17 bases between the germline ends. CDR3 length equals 15 residues. CDR1 and CDR2 (germline): SGHAT, FQNNGV. CDR3 bases: TGTGCCAGCAGCTTAGCGGGGGGCCCTTTCGTGGAGCAGTTCTTC. This encodes CASSLAGGPFVEQFF.

This chain connects TRBV6-1 to TRBJ2-7; 8 nucleotides match TRBD1. The CDR3 has 14 amino acids. Per germline, CDR1 MNHNS and CDR2 SASEGT. Trimming cost V 5 bases and J 10 bases; bases outside gene matches: 13. CDR3 DNA sequence: TGTGCCAGCAGTAGAAGAGGACAGGGAATAAGTCAGTACTTC. Translation gives CASSRRGQGISQYF.

The rearrangement joins TRBV6-6 to TRBJ2-2; D gene ambiguous. Germline CDR1 and CDR2: MNHNY and SVGAGI (reference sequence). V lost 1 base, J lost 5 bases, and 2 bases lay in between. The CDR3 totals 12 residues. For the CDR3, the DNA is TGTGCCAGCAGTTACTTAACCGGGGAGCTGTTTTTT. It codes for CASSYLTGELFF.

V usage is TRBV7-9 and J usage is TRBJ1-5; D gene unclear. The V end lost 4 bases, the J end lost 1 base, and 11 bases lay between the germline ends. This CDR3 is 15 amino acids long. The germline V gene encodes CDR1 SEHNR and CDR2 FQNEAQ (reference sequence). Written as DNA, the CDR3 is TGTGCCAGCAGCTCGCCTAAGGAGAGCAATCAGCCCCAGCATTTT. Translated: CASSSPKESNQPQHF.

The chain has TRBV18 and TRBJ1-4; unclear D gene. CDR3 length: 14 residues. V was cut by 5 bases and J by 7 bases, with 14 bases left in between. The germline V gene encodes CDR1 KGHSH and CDR2 LQKENI. DNA of the CDR3: TGTGCCAGCTCAGGAGACCTCGAAGCTGAAAAACTGTTTTTT. This translates into CASSGDLEAEKLFF.

The J gene is TRBJ2-2, the V gene TRBV19; 9 bases line up with TRBD1. Unmatched junction bases numbered 13, after V lost 2 bases and J lost 0 bases. Germline CDR1 LNHDA, CDR2 SQIVND (reference sequence). This CDR3 region has 20 residues. The CDR3, as DNA: TGTGCCAGTAGTATAACCCCCGGGACAGGGCGATTCGCGAACACCGGGGAGCTGTTTTTT. Its protein product is CASSITPGTGRFANTGELFF. Complete variable domain (other parts from reference TRBV19 and TRBJ2-2): DGGITQSPKYLFRKEGQNVTLSCEQNLNHDAMYWYRQDPGQGLRLIYYSQIVNDFQKGDIAEGYSVSREKKESFPLTVTSAQKNPTAFYLCASSITPGTGRFANTGELFFGEGSRLTVL.

The rearrangement joins TRBV5-1 to TRBJ2-1; TRBD1 agrees at 8 bases. The germline CDR1 and CDR2 sequences are SGHRS and YFSETQ. CDR3 size: 16 residues. Unmatched junction bases numbered 13, after V lost 4 bases and J lost 7 bases. The CDR3 spells CASSTLPGTGGNEQFF. CDR3 sequence (DNA): TGCGCCAGCAGCACACTTCCCGGGACAGGAGGAAATGAGCAGTTCTTC.

This rearrangement joins TRBV7-6 to TRBJ2-1; D is unclear. V was cut by 1 base and J by 0 bases, with 4 bases left in between. Per germline, CDR1 SGHVS and CDR2 FNYEAQ. This CDR3 has 14 residues. CDR3 in DNA: TGTGCCAGCAGCTTAGGTAGCTCCTACAATGAGCAGTTCTTC. It encodes CASSLGSSYNEQFF.

CDR3 coding DNA: TGTGCCAGCAGCTTTCGGGAACCTTCTCGGACAGGGAGCCACGAGCAGTACTTC. This sequence encodes CASSFREPSRTGSHEQYF. The chain carries TRBV7-8 and TRBJ2-7; 8 nucleotides agree with TRBD1. V shed 3 bases and J 5 bases; nucleotides not matched to a gene: 18. The germline gives CDR1 SGHVS, CDR2 FQNEAQ. The CDR3 is 18 amino acids.

The chain is built from TRBV19 and TRBJ2-3, with D maybe TRBD1 (6 bases). V lost 1 base and J lost 0, with 8 bases in between. Germline assignment: CDR1 LNHDA and CDR2 SQIVND (reference sequence). The CDR3 contains 15 residues. The CDR3 reads CASSIGQGSTDTQYF. In DNA, the CDR3 is TGTGCCAGTAGTATAGGCCAGGGGAGCACAGATACGCAGTATTTT.

V gene TRBV5-4 combines with J gene TRBJ1-1; a possible D gene is TRBD1 (6 bases). V lost 4 bases and J lost 1, with 11 bases in between. CDR3 length equals 14 residues. Germline V CDR1 and CDR2: SGHNT, YYREEE (reference sequence). CDR3 region: CASSAGQWNTEAFF. The CDR3 DNA follows: TGTGCCAGCAGCGCCGGACAGTGGAACACTGAAGCTTTCTTT.

This clone was found a few times. This chain connects TRBV14 to TRBJ1-1; D may be TRBD1 (6 bases). The V and J ends lost 0 bases and 2 bases respectively, with 13 bases between them. The germline gives CDR1 SGHDN, CDR2 FVKESK. The CDR3 covers 16 residues. CDR3 sequence: CASSQDFGQLNTEAFF. The CDR3 DNA follows: TGTGCCAGCAGCCAAGATTTCGGACAGTTAAACACTGAAGCTTTCTTT. The full variable domain, completed using reference TRBV14 and TRBJ1-1, is EAGVTQFPSHSVIEKGQTVTLRCDPISGHDNLYWYRRVMGKEIKFLLHFVKESKQDESGMPNNRFLAERTGGTYSTLKVQPAELEDSGVYFCASSQDFGQLNTEAFFGQGTRLTVV.

A few counts support this clone. The rearrangement uses TRBV5-4 and TRBJ2-2, with TRBD1 matching over 10 bases. The CDR3 length is 16 residues. Germline-derived CDR1 and CDR2 are SGHNT and YYREEE (reference sequence). V dropped 4 bases and J dropped 4; count of bases not matched to a gene: 7. The CDR3 nucleotides are TGTGCCAGCAGCCCCAGACAGGGGGCGGGCACCGGGGAGCTGTTTTTT. Protein product: CASSPRQGAGTGELFF.

The chain recombines TRBV5-1 with TRBJ2-1, with D possibly matching TRBD1 (7 bases). Germline V gene lookup returns CDR1 SGHRS and CDR2 YFSETQ. Trimming took 1 base from V and 7 from J, leaving 15 bases between them. The CDR3 has 15 amino acids. CDR3 sequence (DNA): TGCGCCAGCAGCTTGAACGACAGGGAGGTTAATGAGCAGTTCTTC. Protein sequence: CASSLNDREVNEQFF.

The chain uses TRBV2 and TRBJ2-5; maybe TRBD2 (6 bases). CDR3 size: 13 residues. V was trimmed by 7 bases and J by 0 bases, leaving 9 bases between them. Looked up from germline, CDR1 is SNHLY and CDR2 is FYNNEI. The CDR3 nucleotides read TGTGCCAGCAATCGGAGGGACCAAGAGACCCAGTACTTC. It codes for CASNRRDQETQYF.

This chain uses TRBV7-6 with TRBJ2-5; D is ambiguous. This CDR3 comprises 14 residues. Looked up from germline, CDR1 is SGHVS and CDR2 is FNYEAQ. With 5 bases removed from V and 3 bases from J, the gap between germline ends came to 13 bases. The CDR3 coding sequence is TGTGCCAGCAGCCCCTTTCGGCTAGAAGAGACCCAGTACTTC. Translating it yields CASSPFRLEETQYF.

The chain recombines TRBV19 with TRBJ2-5, with TRBD1 matching 11 bases. Trimming removed 3 bases from V and 1 base from J; junction bases left unmatched: 4. CDR1 is LNHDA and CDR2 is SQIVND in the germline V gene (reference sequence). The CDR3 loop spans 16 amino acids. The chain's CDR3 is CASSIGTGGAQETQYF. The CDR3 DNA is TGTGCCAGTAGTATCGGGACAGGGGGAGCCCAAGAGACCCAGTACTTC.

This clone was detected only once. The chain recombines TRBV9 with TRBJ2-3, with 11 bases lining up with TRBD2. Germline-derived CDR1 and CDR2 are SGDLS and YYNGEE. V dropped 3 bases and J dropped 5; count of bases not matched to a gene: 5. There are 15 residues in the CDR3. DNA for the CDR3: TGTGCCAGCAGCGGGACCGGGACTAGCGGAGATACGCAGTATTTT. Translating it yields CASSGTGTSGDTQYF.

The chain combines TRBV6-6 with TRBJ1-1, with 8 bases aligning to TRBD1. Germline lookup yields CDR1 MNHNY and CDR2 SVGAGI (reference sequence). J lost 0 bases, V lost 6 bases, and 9 bases had no gene match. The CDR3 has 16 amino acids. CDR3 in DNA: TGTGCCAGCAGACACCATCGGACAGGGATGAACACTGAAGCTTTCTTT. Translated: CASRHHRTGMNTEAFF.

The rearrangement uses TRBV11-2 and TRBJ2-1; 10 bases align to TRBD1. Germline loops: CDR1 SGHAT, CDR2 FQNNGV. There are 16 residues in the CDR3. Trimming took 6 bases from V and 3 from J; bases not matched to a gene: 8. The CDR3 spells CASRSTGTGVYNEQFF. The CDR3 DNA follows: TGTGCCAGCAGATCGACCGGGACAGGGGTCTACAATGAGCAGTTCTTC.